These 4 T cell receptor beta chains came from one sample sequenced in a study of regulatory dendritic cells for organ transplantation (TCRdb year 2017). Their target antigens are unknown. Sorted T cell subsets were CFSE-labeled and co-cultured for roughly 5 days with allogeneic regulatory or mature dendritic cells at a 1:10 DC:T ratio. The library was made by the immunoSEQ multiplex PCR assay. TCRdb took over this immuneACCESS table, retaining in-frame rearrangements with V and J assigned. Such tables are incomplete; in checked studies, under half of the missing clones stem from an unresolved V gene, and the remainder is unexplained. Within this sample are approximately 22,000 clones, with approximately 83% of them counted one time only. The top ten constitute under 0.3% of the sample. Source material: naive CD4+ T cells from blood cultured with dendritic cells. In light of the paper, this sample's cell subset or site label describes: CD45RA+ naive T cells. Source of these receptors: a human donor in good health.

V is TRBV5-8 and J is TRBJ2-3, with 7 bases aligning to TRBD1. This CDR3 region has 16 residues. CDR1 is SGHTS and CDR2 is YDEGEE in the germline V gene. V lost 0 bases and J lost 1; bases outside the gene matches: 5. The CDR3 bases are TGTGCCAGCAGCTTGGACAGGGGCCAGCGCACAGATACGCAGTATTTT. Translated: CASSLDRGQRTDTQYF.

The genes are TRBV6-5 and TRBJ1-2; TRBD1 is a possible D gene (6 bases). Germline V gene lookup returns CDR1 MNHEY and CDR2 SVGAGI. V was shortened by 2 bases and J by 7 bases, with 11 bases between the two germline ends. The CDR3 loop spans 13 amino acids. CDR3 sequence: CASSYLGAGGYTF. The CDR3 nucleotides read TGTGCCAGCAGTTACCTGGGGGCGGGTGGCTACACCTTC.

V is TRBV7-2 and J is TRBJ2-7; D possibly matches TRBD1 or TRBD2 (5 bases each). The CDR3 contains 14 residues. Germline assignment: CDR1 SGHTA and CDR2 FQGNSA. Trimming stripped 6 bases from V and 5 bases from J, with 17 bases between. The CDR3 DNA reads TGTGCCAGCAGTAATCCGTCCCGGGACCACGAGCAGTACTTC. Translated, it gives CASSNPSRDHEQYF. The entire variable domain, with the rest obtained from reference TRBV7-2 and TRBJ2-7, is as follows: GAGVSQSPSNKVTEKGKDVELRCDPISGHTALYWYRQSLGQGLEFLIYFQGNSAPDKSGLPSDRFSAERTGGSVSTLTIQRTQQEDSAVYLCASSNPSRDHEQYFGPGTRLTVT.

This clone showed up just a few times. This chain links TRBV2 with TRBJ1-1, with D maybe TRBD1 (6 bases). Germline V lookup: CDR1 SNHLY, CDR2 FYNNEI. Trimming shortened V by 8 bases and J by 1 base, and 14 bases separated the two germline ends. This CDR3 comprises 14 residues. The CDR3 region has the DNA TGTGCCAGCCAGGAAGGGGGGGCGAACACTGAAGCTTTCTTT. Its protein product is CASQEGGANTEAFF.